The 6 T cell receptor beta chains below were found in one sample sequenced in a study of post-analysis software for immune sequencing data. Study-level points and caveats: TRBV5-6, TRBV5-1 and TRBV20-1 were among a handful of TRBV segments more frequent in patients than controls.

Presence of unique molecular identifiers characterized the TCR beta cDNA libraries. TCRdb re-called the PCR reads with MiXCR, one entry per CDR3 protein. The sample shows 500,000 to 600,000 distinct CDR3 sequences, about 40% of them seen only once. The antigens for these receptors are not known. What was sequenced was blood. These receptors originate from a girl aged 10 to 17 with multiple sclerosis.

The chain uses TRBV6-1 and TRBJ2-7; 9 positions match TRBD1. In germline, CDR1 is MNHNS, CDR2 SASEGT. After removal of 1 base from V and 5 bases from J, the junction contained 6 bases not matched to a gene. There are 15 residues in the CDR3. The CDR3 nucleotides read TGTGCCAGCAGTGAAGAGGGACAGGGTGGCCACGAGCAGTACTTC. This codes for CASSEEGQGGHEQYF.

The V gene is TRBV12-3 or TRBV12-4, the J gene TRBJ2-7, with TRBD1 matching 8 bases. V trimming: 9 bases; J trimming: 3 bases; junction bases outside the gene matches: 7. This CDR3 region has 13 residues. The CDR3 sequence: CASSGTGHYEQYF. In DNA, the CDR3 is TGTGCCAGTTCCGGGACAGGACACTACGAGCAGTACTTC.

This clonotype was seen a handful of times. CDR3 coding DNA: TGTGCCAGCAGCTTAGACAGGTTAGGGATGTACGAGCAGTACTTC. Amino acids: CASSLDRLGMYEQYF. The chain is built from TRBV7-9 and TRBJ2-7, with D perhaps TRBD1 (5 bases). Germline assignment: CDR1 SEHNR and CDR2 FQNEAQ (reference sequence). Trimming removed 1 base from V and 4 bases from J, with 14 bases in between. The CDR3 is made up of 15 amino acids.

This sequence joins TRBV4-1 and TRBJ1-6; no reliable D call. From germline, CDR1 is MGHRA and CDR2 YSYEKL. The CDR3 spans 18 residues. Trimming took 4 bases from V and 4 from J, leaving 20 bases between them. CDR3 in amino acids: CASSPQEPAHFYNSPLHF. The CDR3 DNA is TGCGCCAGCAGCCCCCAAGAGCCGGCACACTTTTATAATTCACCCCTCCACTTT.

This clonotype appeared many times. The chain carries TRBV20-1 and TRBJ1-1; D gene uncertain. Trimming stripped 1 base from V and 0 bases from J, with 6 bases between. CDR3 length equals 13 residues. Germline V CDR1 and CDR2: DFQATT, SNEGSKA (reference sequence). The CDR3 reads CSARGPVNTEAFF. The CDR3 coding sequence is TGCAGTGCTAGAGGCCCGGTGAACACTGAAGCTTTCTTT.

The chain joins TRBV6-1 to TRBJ1-5, with D possibly matching TRBD1 (5 bases). CDR3 length equals 14 residues. Trimming left V 6 bases short and J 2 bases short, with 11 bases between. CDR1 is MNHNS and CDR2 is SASEGT in the germline V gene. CDR3 region: CASSPGSGNQPQHF. As DNA, the CDR3 is TGTGCCAGCAGCCCAGGGAGTGGCAATCAGCCCCAGCATTTT.